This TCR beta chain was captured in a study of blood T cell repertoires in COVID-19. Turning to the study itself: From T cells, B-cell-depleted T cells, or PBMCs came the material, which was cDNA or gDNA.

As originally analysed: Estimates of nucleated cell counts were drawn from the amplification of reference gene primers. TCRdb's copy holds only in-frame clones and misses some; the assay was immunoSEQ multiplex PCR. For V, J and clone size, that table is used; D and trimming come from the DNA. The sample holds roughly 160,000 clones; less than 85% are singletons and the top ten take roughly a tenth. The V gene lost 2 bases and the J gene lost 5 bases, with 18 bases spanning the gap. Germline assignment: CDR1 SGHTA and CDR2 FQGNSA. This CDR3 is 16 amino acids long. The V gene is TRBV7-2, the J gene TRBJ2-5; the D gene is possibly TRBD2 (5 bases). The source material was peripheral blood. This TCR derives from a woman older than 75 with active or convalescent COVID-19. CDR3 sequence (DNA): TGTGCCAGCAGCTTATACGCTTATCTAGGCGGGGAGACCCAGTACTTC. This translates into CASSLYAYLGGETQYF.